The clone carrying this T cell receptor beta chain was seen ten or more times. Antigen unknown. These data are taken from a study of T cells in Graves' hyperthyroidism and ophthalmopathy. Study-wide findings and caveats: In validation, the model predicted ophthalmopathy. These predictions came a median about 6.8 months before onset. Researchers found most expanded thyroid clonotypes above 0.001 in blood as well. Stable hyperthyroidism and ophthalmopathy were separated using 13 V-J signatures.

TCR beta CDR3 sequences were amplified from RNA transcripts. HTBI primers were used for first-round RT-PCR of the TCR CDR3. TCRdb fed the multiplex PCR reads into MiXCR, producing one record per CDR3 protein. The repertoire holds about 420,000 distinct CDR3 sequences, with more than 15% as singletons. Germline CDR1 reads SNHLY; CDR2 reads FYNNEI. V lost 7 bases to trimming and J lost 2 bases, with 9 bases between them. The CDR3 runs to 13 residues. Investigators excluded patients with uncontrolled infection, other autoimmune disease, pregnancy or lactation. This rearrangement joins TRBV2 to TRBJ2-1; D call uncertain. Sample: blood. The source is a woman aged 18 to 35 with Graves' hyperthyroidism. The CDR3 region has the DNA TGTGCCAGCAAACTCGATACCTACAATGAGCAGTTCTTC. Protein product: CASKLDTYNEQFF.